This TCR beta chain was observed in a study of CD8+ T cells in alopecia areata (dated by TCRdb to between 2017 and 2018). A note on the overall study: Treated patients were enrolled in an open-label pilot trial of oral tofacitinib at 5 to 10 mg twice daily for moderate-to-severe alopecia areata. Tofacitinib-treated patients had biopsies at baseline and at 4 and 24 weeks of treatment, with a later scalp biopsy in several patients. RNA was extracted with the PAXgene miRNA kit for fixed scalp, the miRNeasy kit for PBMCs, and the RNeasy kit for mouse skin. Scalp clonality was compared across normal scalp (n=4), patchy alopecia areata scalp (n=8), and alopecia totalis/universalis scalp (n=8). Human TCRbeta sequencing covered scalp tissue and sorted CD4+ and CD8+ peripheral blood T cells from patchy and totalis/universalis alopecia areata patients and healthy controls. Amplification of TCRbeta CDR3 regions was done by immunoSEQ multiplex PCR using 35 Vbeta forward primers and 13 Jbeta reverse primers. Patients stayed on tofacitinib for 6 to 18 months and then had 6 months of follow-up off drug so that delayed response and recurrence could be assessed. High-throughput TCRbeta sequencing was used to examine T cell clonal expansion in alopecia areata in both the C3H/HeJ mouse model and human patients.

About this clone itself: Its specific antigen is unknown. Per-base qualities were not stored, and no clone one base away is much larger.

General study outcomes and caveats: Compared with mice, TCR sequences shared between patients were less clear, possibly partly because of HLA diversity across the patient population. Lesional scalp, especially in alopecia totalis/universalis, showed higher clonality and more expanded CD8+ clones than normal scalp, suggesting antigenic drive. Unlike mouse skin, where gammadelta T cells dominate, normal human skin contains resident alphabeta T cells that get sequenced too, which complicates analysis of the scalp TCR repertoire.

CDR1 SGDLS and CDR2 YYNGEE are derived from the germline V gene. Taken from cysteine to phenylalanine, the CDR3 has 15 residues. Of all the DNA, just the CDR3 is kept, 45 bases in frame from base 1. V loses 4 bases at its end and J loses 4 bases; junction bases beyond the gene matches: 9. The time point label, as the study defines it: baseline before oral tofacitinib. Peripheral blood and lesional scalp punch biopsies were obtained from patients with alopecia areata. PBMCs were separated by density centrifugation and stained for CD3, CD4 and CD8, after which CD4+ and CD8+ T cells were sorted on a FACSAria. The library was obtained by the immunoSEQ multiplex PCR assay. RNA was extracted from all samples and reverse transcribed into cDNA, which served as template for TCR sequencing. SuperScript III was used to make first-strand cDNA, primed with a 2:1 mix of oligo-dT and random hexamers. A synthetic immune receptor repertoire was used to measure amplification bias, and any remaining bias was corrected computationally. In the source study's methods: Raw reads were preprocessed to remove errors, and CDR3 was defined by IMGT conventions from the conserved cysteine to phenylalanine. Clonality was computed as 1 minus the Shannon entropy, with the entropy normalized by log2 of the number of productive unique TCRs. CD4 or CD8 identity of scalp clones was inferred by cross-referencing scalp TCRbeta sequences with sorted blood CD4 and CD8 repertoires. The table was pulled from immuneACCESS by TCRdb, which kept in-frame rearrangements only. Such tables lose some clones; where checked, under half of the loss comes from unresolved V genes, and the rest has no known cause. The DNA gave D and trimming, while V, J and clone size come from that table. The sample yields 150,000 or so clones; around 87% were counted once. The ten largest clones take up more than 12% of the sample.

This material consisted of CD8+ T cells sorted from blood, taken at week 0. The clonotype was recovered from a human donor with alopecia areata. Here the chain combines TRBV9 and TRBJ2-3, and 7 junction bases match TRBD2. The CDR3 in this case is CASSSLGTSADTQYF. The sequence in DNA is TGTGCCAGCAGCTCCCTTGGAACTAGCGCAGATACGCAGTATTTT.